Included here is one T cell receptor beta chain sequence, with context. This entry belongs to a study of type 1 and type 2 diabetes patients. About the study: Across the study, some 20 million paired-end reads were produced.

J was trimmed by 3 bases and V by 5 bases; bases with no gene match: 5. The CDR3 covers 15 residues. Germline values: CDR1 MGHDK, CDR2 SYGVNS. The PCR template was genomic DNA. A primer set of 30 forward and 13 reverse primers amplified the CDR3. TCRdb re-called the multiplex PCR reads through MiXCR, storing one row per CDR3 protein. The repertoire includes more than 250,000 distinct CDR3 sequences, around 47% of them detected once, and approximately 15% sits in the top ten. This TCR was recovered from a man aged 18-30 years with type 2 diabetes. The chain recombines TRBV25-1 with TRBJ2-2; 8 nucleotides match TRBD1. The specimen was peripheral blood mononuclear cells (PBMCs). CDR3 DNA sequence: TGTGCCAGCAGTCCTGACAGGGGCGACACCGGGGAGCTGTTTTTT. Residues: CASSPDRGDTGELFF.